The 27 T cell receptor beta chains listed next were all sequenced from one sample in a study of blood T cell repertoires in COVID-19. Clones were read by immunoSEQ multiplex PCR, and TCRdb kept only the in-frame ones, dropping some. The table includes under 130,000 clones, roughly 87% detected once. Sequences were obtained from peripheral blood. Source of these receptors: a human donor in a cohort sampled during active COVID-19.

This chain connects TRBV6-5 to TRBJ2-3, with TRBD1 identical over 7 bases. This CDR3 comprises 12 residues. Germline V gene data show CDR1 as MNHEY and CDR2 as SVGAGI. J lost 11 bases, V lost 6 bases, and 8 bases had no gene match. This chain's CDR3 is CASSLGTEGQYF. The CDR3 coding sequence is TGTGCCAGCAGCCTCGGGACAGAAGGGCAGTATTTT.

The V gene is TRBV2, the J gene TRBJ2-1; no clear D gene. Germline CDR1 and CDR2: SNHLY and FYNNEI. Trimming cost V 11 bases and J 8 bases, with 10 bases left between them. The CDR3 is 10 residues long. The CDR3 reads CAAFADEQFF. The CDR3 nucleotides are TGTGCCGCCTTCGCGGATGAGCAGTTCTTC.

The V and J genes are TRBV18 and TRBJ2-7; tentatively, D is TRBD1 (6 bases). V was shortened by 6 bases and J by 3 bases, with 15 bases between the two germline ends. The CDR3 contains 14 residues. CDR1 KGHSH and CDR2 LQKENI come from the germline V gene. The CDR3 region is CASSSGQGHYEQYF. The CDR3 DNA reads TGTGCCAGCTCCTCGGGACAAGGACACTACGAGCAGTACTTC.

The J gene is TRBJ1-5, the V gene TRBV19, with D maybe TRBD1 (5 bases). CDR3 size: 15 residues. V gave up 5 bases and J gave up 10 bases, with 21 bases separating them. Germline CDR1 is LNHDA and CDR2 is SQIVND (reference sequence). CDR3 region: CASSVAGTSLLPQHF. The DNA for the CDR3 is TGTGCCAGTAGTGTCGCCGGGACTTCTCTCCTACCCCAGCATTTT.

DNA for the CDR3: TGTGCCAGCAGTTTTGACGGGGGGACCGGGGAGCTGTTTTTT. Translating it yields CASSFDGGTGELFF. The chain recombines TRBV28 with TRBJ2-2; 7 positions match TRBD2. With V trimmed by 3 bases and J by 5 bases, 3 bases remained unmatched. The CDR3 sequence is 14 residues long. CDR1 and CDR2 from the germline V gene are MDHEN and SYDVKM.

The J gene is TRBJ2-7, the V gene TRBV15, with 11 nucleotides matching TRBD1. V trimming: 5 bases; J trimming: 3 bases; junction bases outside the gene matches: 3. CDR1 and CDR2 (germline): LNHNV, YYDKDF (reference sequence). The CDR3 contains 14 residues. CDR3 DNA sequence: TGTGCCACCAGCTGGGGACAGGGGGGCTACGAGCAGTACTTC. Its translation is CATSWGQGGYEQYF.

Only a few counts were recorded for this clone. The chain combines TRBV3-1 (or the pseudogene TRBV3-2) with TRBJ1-5; tentative D call: TRBD1 (5 bases). Germline values: CDR1 LGHDT, CDR2 YNNKEL (reference sequence). Trimming took 3 bases from V and 1 from J, leaving 10 bases between them. The CDR3 runs to 15 residues. CDR3 DNA: TGTGCCAGCAGCCAGAGGGGAGGGAGCAATCAGCCCCAGCATTTT. The encoded protein is CASSQRGGSNQPQHF.

This chain connects TRBV28 to TRBJ1-5, with D perhaps matching TRBD1 (5 bases). Germline V CDR1 and CDR2: MDHEN, SYDVKM. V was shortened by 5 bases and J by 0 bases, with 11 bases between the two germline ends. The CDR3 totals 15 residues. For the CDR3, the DNA is TGTGCCAGCAGTCGACAGCACAATAGCAATCAGCCCCAGCATTTT. Its protein is CASSRQHNSNQPQHF.

In its sample, this clone was seen once. The J gene is TRBJ1-5, the V gene TRBV19; the D gene is possibly TRBD1 (5 bases). Germline CDR1 LNHDA, CDR2 SQIVND (reference sequence). V was cut by 5 bases and J by 4 bases, with 21 bases left in between. The CDR3 length is 17 residues. The CDR3: CASSPALGGKGNQPQHF. Written as DNA, the CDR3 is TGTGCCAGTAGTCCAGCCCTGGGGGGGAAAGGGAATCAGCCCCAGCATTTT.

The chain is built from TRBV5-1 and TRBJ1-3; weak D call: TRBD1 (5 bases). The CDR3 loop spans 15 amino acids. The V gene lost 4 bases and the J gene lost 2 bases, with 13 bases spanning the gap. The germline CDR1 and CDR2 sequences are SGHRS and YFSETQ. CDR3 nucleotides: TGCGCCAGCAGCGTTACAGGTCTTACTGGAAACACCATATATTTT. Amino acids: CASSVTGLTGNTIYF.

The J gene is TRBJ2-7, the V gene TRBV5-1; 9 bases agree with TRBD1. CDR1 and CDR2 (germline): SGHRS, YFSETQ. V was pared by 2 bases and J by 3 bases, with 9 bases of the junction left unmatched. This CDR3 has 16 residues. CDR3 loop: CASSFYTRDRDYEQYF. The CDR3 DNA is TGCGCCAGCAGCTTCTATACCCGGGACAGGGACTACGAGCAGTACTTC.

The genes are TRBV7-4 and TRBJ2-1; 7 bases line up with TRBD2. The CDR3 consists of 14 residues. Germline assignment: CDR1 SGHVT and CDR2 SQSDAQ. Losses at the gene ends were 1 base for V and 15 bases for J; bases not matched to a gene: 12. The CDR3 region is CASSLEGTIFRWFF. The DNA for the CDR3 is TGTGCCAGCAGCTTAGAAGGGACTATCTTCCGATGGTTCTTC.

This CDR3 reads CSVVAVPDSSYEQYF. The DNA for the CDR3 is TGCAGCGTTGTAGCGGTTCCCGATTCTTCCTACGAGCAGTACTTC. The chain has TRBV29-1 and TRBJ2-7, with a tentative D call TRBD2 (6 bases). The V gene lost 4 bases and the J gene lost 1 base, with 17 bases spanning the gap. The CDR3 totals 15 residues. Germline V gives CDR1 SQVTM, CDR2 ANQGSEA.

The chain recombines TRBV19 with TRBJ2-1; 8 bases map to TRBD1. This CDR3 comprises 15 residues. V trimming: 5 bases; J trimming: 4 bases; junction bases outside the gene matches: 7. Looked up from germline, CDR1 is LNHDA and CDR2 is SQIVND (reference sequence). CDR3 residues: CASSVGTGVYNEQFF. CDR3 DNA: TGTGCCAGTAGTGTGGGGACAGGAGTTTACAATGAGCAGTTCTTC.

The chain combines TRBV28 with TRBJ1-2; D is unclear. V lost 3 bases to trimming and J lost 4 bases, with 12 bases between them. This CDR3 region has 14 residues. Germline CDR1 is MDHEN and CDR2 is SYDVKM. This chain's CDR3 is CASSFPRVPYGYTF. The CDR3 DNA reads as TGTGCCAGCAGTTTCCCCCGCGTGCCCTATGGCTACACCTTC.

This clone was observed a single time. The chain is built from TRBV4-2 and TRBJ2-3; no clear D gene. Trimming stripped 4 bases from V and 8 bases from J, with 10 bases between. The CDR3 contains 12 residues. Germline values: CDR1 LGHNA, CDR2 YNFKEQ. CDR3 in amino acids: CASSPEAGTQYF. The CDR3 nucleotides read TGTGCCAGCAGCCCCGAGGCCGGTACGCAGTATTTT.

The rearrangement joins TRBV3-1 (or the pseudogene TRBV3-2) to TRBJ2-3; D uncertain. The CDR3 totals 17 residues. In germline, CDR1 is LGHDT, CDR2 YNNKEL (reference sequence). The V and J ends lost 0 bases and 0 bases respectively, with 13 bases between them. DNA of the CDR3: TGTGCCAGCAGCCAAGAAGTGGAGATCCTTAGCACAGATACGCAGTATTTT. The encoded protein is CASSQEVEILSTDTQYF.

The sample holds a few counts of this clone. The V call is TRBV10-1, the J call TRBJ2-7; a possible D gene is TRBD1 (6 bases). Germline V gene sequence: CDR1 WNHNN, CDR2 SYGVQD (reference sequence). The length of the CDR3 is 13 residues. Trimming left V 4 bases short and J 3 bases short, with 10 bases between. The CDR3, as DNA: TGCGCCAGCAGTGCGACAGGATTCTACGAGCAGTACTTC. Translated, it gives CASSATGFYEQYF.

The chain carries TRBV6-1 and TRBJ1-5; unclear D gene. This CDR3 is built from 13 residues. CDR1 is MNHNS, CDR2 SASEGT, per germline. V was trimmed by 3 bases and J by 5 bases, leaving 8 bases between them. For the CDR3, the DNA is TGTGCCAGCAGTGACGTGGCCTATCAGCCCCAGCATTTT. Encoded protein: CASSDVAYQPQHF.

This chain joins TRBV7-3 and TRBJ1-1; TRBD1 might be the D (5 bases). The CDR3 runs 14 residues. Trimming removed 4 bases at V and 1 base at J, with 10 bases between. CDR1 is SGHTA and CDR2 is FQGTGA in the germline V gene. The CDR3 DNA reads as TGTGCCAGCAGCTCAGCAGGGTCGAACACTGAAGCTTTCTTT. Encoded protein: CASSSAGSNTEAFF.

The rearrangement links TRBV11-2 to TRBJ1-1; 9 bases fit TRBD1. Germline assignment: CDR1 SGHAT and CDR2 FQNNGV. CDR3 length: 16 amino acids. V was pared by 3 bases and J by 0 bases, with 5 bases of the junction left unmatched. This chain's CDR3 is CASSFGTGTLNTEAFF. CDR3 bases: TGTGCCAGCAGCTTTGGGACAGGGACCCTGAACACTGAAGCTTTCTTT.

This rearrangement joins TRBV28 to TRBJ2-2; possible D gene TRBD2, 6 bases. Trimming took 1 base from V and 7 from J, leaving 7 bases between them. This CDR3 is 13 amino acids long. Germline V gene lookup returns CDR1 MDHEN and CDR2 SYDVKM. The CDR3 coding sequence is TGTGCCAGCAGTTTATCGGAGGGCGGGGAGCTGTTTTTT. Translating it yields CASSLSEGGELFF.

The table lists this clone with a count of one. The chain carries TRBV9 and TRBJ2-4; 12 bases agree with TRBD2. The V and J ends lost 4 bases and 6 bases, in that order; junction bases with no gene match: 2. This CDR3 spans 14 amino acids. Germline CDR1 and CDR2: SGDLS and YYNGEE. Here the CDR3 reads CASSLTSGGNIQYF. For the CDR3, the DNA is TGTGCCAGCAGCCTGACTAGCGGGGGAAACATTCAGTACTTC. Using reference TRBV9 and TRBJ2-4 for the parts outside the CDR3, the full variable domain is DSGVTQTPKHLITATGQRVTLRCSPRSGDLSVYWYQQSLDQGLQFLIQYYNGEERAKGNILERFSAQQFPDLHSELNLSSLELGDSALYFCASSLTSGGNIQYFGAGTRLSVL.

This chain connects TRBV13 to TRBJ1-2; D might be TRBD1 (6 bases). Trimming took off 1 base at V and 6 bases at J, with 15 bases between the two ends. CDR1 is PRHDT, CDR2 FYEKMQ, per germline (reference sequence). CDR3 length: 15 residues. The CDR3 coding sequence is TGTGCCAGCAGCTTAGTGTCAGGGGCGCTTAATGGCTACACCTTC. It codes for CASSLVSGALNGYTF.

This chain uses TRBV4-1 with TRBJ2-3, with a weak D call TRBD2 (6 bases). This CDR3 spans 14 amino acids. Germline CDR1 reads MGHRA; CDR2 reads YSYEKL. Trimming removed 3 bases at V and 8 bases at J, with 15 bases between. CDR3 bases: TGCGCCAGCAGCCACGCGGGACTCCTGGCTACGCAGTATTTT. This gives the protein CASSHAGLLATQYF.

V and J are TRBV5-1 and TRBJ2-3, with 10 nucleotides matching TRBD1. Trimming cost V 0 bases and J 3 bases; bases outside gene matches: 7. The CDR3 runs 17 residues. Germline assignment: CDR1 SGHRS and CDR2 YFSETQ. CDR3: CASSLATGTGDTDTQYF. For the CDR3, the DNA is TGCGCCAGCAGCTTGGCCACCGGGACAGGGGATACAGATACGCAGTATTTT.

The chain employs TRBV2 and TRBJ2-2; D perhaps matches TRBD2 (7 bases). V was cut by 8 bases and J by 5 bases, with 18 bases left in between. The CDR3 is made up of 15 amino acids. Germline CDR1 reads SNHLY; CDR2 reads FYNNEI. The CDR3 loop is CASLRGRGGTGELFF. For the CDR3, the DNA is TGTGCCAGCCTGCGGGGTAGGGGGGGAACCGGGGAGCTGTTTTTT.